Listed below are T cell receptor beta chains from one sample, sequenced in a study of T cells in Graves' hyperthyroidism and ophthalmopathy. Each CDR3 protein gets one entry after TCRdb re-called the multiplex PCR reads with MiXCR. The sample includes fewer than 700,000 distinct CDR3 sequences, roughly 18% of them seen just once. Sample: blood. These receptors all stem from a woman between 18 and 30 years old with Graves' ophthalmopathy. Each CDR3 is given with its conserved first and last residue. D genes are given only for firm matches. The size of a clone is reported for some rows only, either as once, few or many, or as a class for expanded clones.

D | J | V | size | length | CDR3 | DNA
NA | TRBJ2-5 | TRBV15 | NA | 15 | CATSRDPPSKETQCF | TGTGCCACCAGCAGAGATCCCCCTAGCAAAGAGACCCAGTGCTTC
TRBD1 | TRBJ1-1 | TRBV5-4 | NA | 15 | CASSRRQGWHTEAFF | TGTGCCAGCAGCCGGCGACAGGGTTGGCACACTGAAGCTTTCTTT
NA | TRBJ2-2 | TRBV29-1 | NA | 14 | CSVPDSLGTGELFF | TGCAGCGTTCCGGACAGCCTGGGCACCGGGGAGCTGTTTTTT
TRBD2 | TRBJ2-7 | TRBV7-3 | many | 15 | CASSSSGGLGSEQYF | TGTGCCAGCAGCTCTAGCGGGGGGCTGGGGTCCGAGCAGTACTTC
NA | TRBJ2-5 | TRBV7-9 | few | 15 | CASSIQGGGQETQYF | TGTGCCAGCAGCATACAGGGCGGGGGACAAGAGACCCAGTACTTC
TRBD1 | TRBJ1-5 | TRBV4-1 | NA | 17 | CASSHDRDRGFGQPQHF | TGCGCCAGCAGCCATGATCGGGACAGGGGGTTCGGTCAGCCCCAGCATTTT
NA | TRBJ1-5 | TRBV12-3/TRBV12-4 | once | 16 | CASTSLGGATNQPQHF | TGTGCCAGCACCTCATTGGGGGGCGCGACTAATCAGCCCCAGCATTTT
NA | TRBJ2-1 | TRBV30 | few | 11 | CAWRQGYEQFF | TGTGCCTGGAGACAGGGCTATGAGCAGTTCTTC
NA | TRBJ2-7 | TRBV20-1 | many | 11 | CSAWGGFEQYF | TGCAGTGCTTGGGGCGGCTTCGAGCAGTACTTC
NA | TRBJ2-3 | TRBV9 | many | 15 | CASSETGTNTDTQYF | TGTGCCAGCAGTGAAACGGGAACCAACACAGATACGCAGTATTTT
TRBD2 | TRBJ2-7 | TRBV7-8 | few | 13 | CASSLRGSWEQYF | TGTGCCAGCAGCTTACGCGGGAGCTGGGAGCAGTACTTC
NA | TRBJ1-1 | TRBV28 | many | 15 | CASSSGGPSQNEAFF | TGTGCCAGCAGTTCTGGGGGGCCTTCCCAGAATGAAGCTTTCTTT
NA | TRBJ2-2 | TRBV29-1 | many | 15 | CSAIPGLTNTGELFF | TGCAGCGCTATCCCAGGGTTAACGAACACCGGGGAGCTGTTTTTT
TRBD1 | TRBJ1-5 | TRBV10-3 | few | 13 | CASHAGGVQPQHF | TGTGCCAGTCACGCAGGGGGCGTGCAGCCCCAGCATTTT
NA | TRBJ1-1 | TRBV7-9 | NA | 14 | CASIQEAGDTEAFF | TGTGCCAGCATTCAAGAGGCCGGGGACACTGAAGCTTTCTTT
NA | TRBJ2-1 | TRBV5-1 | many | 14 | CASSLGAEHNEQFF | TGCGCCAGCAGCTTGGGGGCCGAGCACAATGAGCAGTTCTTC
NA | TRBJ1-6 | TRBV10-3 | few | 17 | CAISVKWTADDNSPLHF | TGTGCCATCAGTGTTAAGTGGACAGCGGACGATAATTCACCCCTCCACTTT
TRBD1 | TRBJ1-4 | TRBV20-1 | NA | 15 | CSARDHRGEGEKLFF | TGCAGTGCTAGAGACCACAGGGGAGAGGGAGAAAAACTGTTTTTT
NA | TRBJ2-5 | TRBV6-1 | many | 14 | CATVGGRFQETQYF | TGTGCCACCGTAGGTGGGCGATTCCAAGAGACCCAGTACTTC
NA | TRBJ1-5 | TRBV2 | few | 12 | CASRFGDQPQHF | TGTGCCAGCAGGTTCGGAGATCAGCCCCAGCATTTT